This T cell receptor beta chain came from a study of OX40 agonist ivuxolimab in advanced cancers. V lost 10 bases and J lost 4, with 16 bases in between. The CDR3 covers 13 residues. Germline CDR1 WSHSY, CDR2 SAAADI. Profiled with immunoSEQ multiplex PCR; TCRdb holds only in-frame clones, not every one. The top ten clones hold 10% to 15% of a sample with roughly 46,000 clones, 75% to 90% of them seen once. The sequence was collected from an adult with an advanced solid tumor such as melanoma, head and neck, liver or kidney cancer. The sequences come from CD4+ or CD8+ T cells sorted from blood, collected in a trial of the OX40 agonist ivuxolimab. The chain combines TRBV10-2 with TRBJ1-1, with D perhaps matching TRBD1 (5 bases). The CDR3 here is CATSSGRLTEAFF. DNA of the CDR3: TGCGCCACCTCCTCAGGGAGACTCACTGAAGCTTTCTTT.